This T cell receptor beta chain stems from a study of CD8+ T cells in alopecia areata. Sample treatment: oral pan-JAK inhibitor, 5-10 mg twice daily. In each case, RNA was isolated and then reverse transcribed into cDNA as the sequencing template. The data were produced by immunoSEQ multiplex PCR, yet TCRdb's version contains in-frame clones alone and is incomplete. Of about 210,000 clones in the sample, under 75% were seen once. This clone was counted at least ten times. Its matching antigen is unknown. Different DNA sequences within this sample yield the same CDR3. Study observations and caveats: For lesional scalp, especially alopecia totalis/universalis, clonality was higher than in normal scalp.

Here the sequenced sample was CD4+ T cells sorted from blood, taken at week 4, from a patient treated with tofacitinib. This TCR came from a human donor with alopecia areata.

CDR3: CASSSQGSTEAFF. For the CDR3, the DNA is TGCGCCAGCAGCTCCCAGGGAAGCACTGAAGCTTTCTTT. The rearrangement joins TRBV5-1 to TRBJ1-1; D possibly corresponds to TRBD1 (5 bases). This CDR3 has 13 amino acids. The germline gives CDR1 SGHRS, CDR2 YFSETQ. Trimming stripped 3 bases from V and 4 bases from J, with 10 bases between.